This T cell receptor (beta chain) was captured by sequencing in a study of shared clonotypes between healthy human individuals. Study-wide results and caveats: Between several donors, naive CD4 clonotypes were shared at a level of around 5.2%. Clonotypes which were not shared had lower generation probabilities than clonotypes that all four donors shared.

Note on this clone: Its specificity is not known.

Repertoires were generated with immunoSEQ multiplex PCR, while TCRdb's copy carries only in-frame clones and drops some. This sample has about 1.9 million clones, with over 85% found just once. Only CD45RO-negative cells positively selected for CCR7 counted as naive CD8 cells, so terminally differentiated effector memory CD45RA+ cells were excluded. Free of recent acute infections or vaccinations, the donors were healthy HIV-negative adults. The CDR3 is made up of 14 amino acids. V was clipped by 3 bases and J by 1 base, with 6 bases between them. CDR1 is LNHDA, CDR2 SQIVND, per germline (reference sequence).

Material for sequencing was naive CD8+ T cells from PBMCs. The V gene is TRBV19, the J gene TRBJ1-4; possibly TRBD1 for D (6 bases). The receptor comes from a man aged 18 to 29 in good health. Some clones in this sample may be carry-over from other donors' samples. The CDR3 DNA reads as TGTGCCAGTAGTATCAGGGGAACTAATGAAAAACTGTTTTTT. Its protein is CASSIRGTNEKLFF.